This TCR beta chain originates from a study of T cells in Graves' hyperthyroidism and ophthalmopathy (dated by TCRdb to between 2018 and 2021). Looking at the study overall: Peripheral blood was collected at initial diagnosis, before any treatment. The 85 to 100 discovery patients were randomly split 7:3 into training and test sets. TCR Vbeta CDR3 sequencing of 130 to 150 peripheral blood samples (43 ophthalmopathy, 75 to 80 hyperthyroidism and approximately 17 progressor patients) is reported in the paper. In addition, the study compared T-cell repertoires in thyroid tissue and in blood from a handful of Graves' hyperthyroidism patients. TCR V-J signatures able to tell the groups apart were searched for in a discovery cohort of 100 or so patients, of whom more than 40 had Graves' ophthalmopathy and around 56 had stable Graves' hyperthyroidism. After sampling, hyperthyroidism patients received methimazole starting at 30 mg daily, and ophthalmopathy patients received high-dose intravenous methylprednisolone. An independent validation cohort of around 19 hyperthyroidism patients and approximately 17 patients who later progressed to ophthalmopathy tested prospective prediction of ophthalmopathy. Overall results and qualifications from the work: In cross-validation, a model built on a 13 V-J signature told ophthalmopathy apart from stable hyperthyroidism with under 90% sensitivity and roughly 82% specificity, and in testing the same model reached 80%/75%. In validation, the model predicted progression to ophthalmopathy with just under 71% sensitivity and roughly 72% specificity, a median of around 6.6 months before onset. Sample size was not statistically predetermined, and blinding of investigators to group allocation was not performed. Blood samples also contained most of the expanded thyroid clonotypes (frequency above 0.001), which suggests that blood repertoires may reflect thyroid immune responses.

V is shortened by 7 bases, J by 2 bases, and the region joining them spans 12 bases. Including the terminal cysteine and phenylalanine, the CDR3 comprises 13 residues. Left in the record is the CDR3 DNA by itself, 39 bases read in frame from the first base. CDR1 and CDR2, per the germline V gene, are SGHRS and YFSETQ. This clonotype was recorded many times. Its recognized antigen is unknown. No base qualities exist here, and no much larger clone lies one base off it. Hyperthyroidism patients were newly diagnosed, with disease duration under 2 months, and aged 18 to 65 years. The study excluded patients with uncontrolled infections, other autoimmune diseases, pregnancy or lactation. Clinical symptoms, serum thyroxine and TRAb, thyroid ultrasound, and orbital computed tomography formed the basis for the diagnoses. Blood from progressor patients was collected at the time of first diagnosis with hyperthyroidism, before any ophthalmopathy symptoms had appeared. PBMCs were isolated from 8 to 10 ml of fresh peripheral blood by Ficoll-Paque density gradient centrifugation. Patients classed as progressors first received a Graves' hyperthyroidism diagnosis and then went on to develop ophthalmopathy during follow-up. Total RNA was extracted with Trizol reagent, and quality was checked on an Agilent 2100 Bioanalyzer.

The TCR beta CDR3 regions were amplified from the RNA transcripts. For the first round of RT-PCR on the TCR CDR3, the HTBI primer set was used together with the Qiagen OneStep RT-PCR kit. Libraries were constructed in a second round of multiplex PCR, after which size selection and purification were carried out. The libraries were sequenced on an Illumina HiSeq2000 using paired-end 100 bp reads. As for the original processing: SOAPnuke was used to process the raw data, throwing out any read that contained adapters or uncalled bases, had a mean Phred below 15, or lacked an exact constant-primer or identifier match. High-quality paired reads were merged using COPE v1.2.5, and each unique nucleotide sequence was defined as a clonotype. Clonotypes were aligned to IMGT TRBV, TRBD and TRBJ reference segments using MiTCR v1.1. Analysis was restricted to V-J combinations with a frequency above 0.0001, which covered roughly 99% of repertoires. A TCS score was defined as the ratio of F50 (clonal expansion) to E x V (chaos), with BLOSUM62-based TCRdist applied between CDR3 peptides within each V-J. Welch's t-statistics and random forest reduced 500 to 550 V-J features to 10 to 15, which were used in a naive Bayes classifier (R e1071). TCRdb cleaned the public reads at Q25 with fastp, built clones with MiXCR and kept in-frame beta chains. Identical CDR3 protein sequences are pooled into one entry, listed with their most common genes and DNA. TCRdb, not the authors, supplied the V and J calls. The sample includes 650,000 to 850,000 distinct CDR3 sequences, with over 15% observed a single time. The top ten constitute approximately 16% of the sample.

The material sequenced was blood. The rearranged segments are TRBV5-1 and TRBJ1-1; the D segment could be TRBD1, given 5 matching bases. This TCR came from a woman between 50 and 59 years old with Graves' hyperthyroidism that later progressed to Graves' ophthalmopathy. In nucleotide form, the sequence is TGCGCCAGCGGCAGGGTACAAAACACTGAAGCTTTCTTT. The translation is CASGRVQNTEAFF.